Listed here are 5 T cell receptor beta chains from one sample, sequenced in a study of OX40 agonist ivuxolimab in advanced cancers. The protocol was immunoSEQ multiplex PCR, while the TCRdb copy is restricted to in-frame clones and leaves out a portion. The sample holds 100,000 to 150,000 clones, 85% to 95% seen once. The specimen comprised CD4+ or CD8+ T cells sorted from blood, sampled in a trial of the OX40 agonist ivuxolimab. These receptor sequences come from an adult with an advanced solid tumor such as melanoma, head and neck, liver or kidney cancer.

V usage is TRBV7-9 and J usage is TRBJ1-1; D is possibly TRBD1 (5 bases). V lost 3 bases to trimming and J lost 0 bases, with 14 bases between them. The CDR3 is 16 residues long. The germline V gene has CDR1 SEHNR and CDR2 FQNEAQ (reference sequence). This chain's CDR3 is CASSLLGPPVNTEAFF. The CDR3, as DNA: TGTGCCAGCAGCTTGCTGGGGCCCCCCGTGAACACTGAAGCTTTCTTT.

This clone was recorded only once. The genes are TRBV10-1 and TRBJ1-1; D gene ambiguous. The CDR3 extends over 13 amino acids. V was clipped by 3 bases and J by 2 bases, with 7 bases between them. Germline V gene data show CDR1 as WNHNN and CDR2 as SYGVQD (reference sequence). The CDR3: CASSETVNTEAFF. As DNA, the CDR3 is TGCGCCAGCAGTGAAACAGTCAACACTGAAGCTTTCTTT.

The CDR3 loop reads CASSMGATNTGELFF. CDR3 bases: TGTGCCAGTAGTATGGGGGCTACGAACACCGGGGAGCTGTTTTTT. This rearrangement joins TRBV19 to TRBJ2-2; perhaps TRBD1 as D (6 bases). Germline V lookup: CDR1 LNHDA, CDR2 SQIVND (reference sequence). CDR3 size: 15 residues. Trimming took 3 bases from V and 0 from J, leaving 8 bases between them.

V and J are TRBV6-5 and TRBJ2-3; unclear D gene. V shed 2 bases and J shed 6 bases, with 9 bases lying between them. In germline, CDR1 is MNHEY, CDR2 SVGAGI. The CDR3 length is 13 residues. CDR3 nucleotides: TGTGCCAGCAGTTACCCAAGCTCCGATACGCAGTATTTT. This sequence encodes CASSYPSSDTQYF.

V and J are TRBV2 and TRBJ2-2; weak D call: TRBD2 (6 bases). V lost 2 bases to trimming and J lost 3 bases, with 19 bases between them. This CDR3 is 18 amino acids long. Germline CDR1 SNHLY, CDR2 FYNNEI. CDR3 region: CASSERGREVKDTGELFF. In DNA, the CDR3 is TGTGCCAGCAGTGAACGTGGCAGGGAGGTTAAGGACACCGGGGAGCTGTTTTTT. Full variable domain (outside the CDR3, taken from reference TRBV2 and TRBJ2-2): EPEVTQTPSHQVTQMGQEVILRCVPISNHLYFYWYRQILGQKVEFLVSFYNNEISEKSEIFDDQFSVERPDGSNFTLKIRSTKLEDSAMYFCASSERGREVKDTGELFFGEGSRLTVL.